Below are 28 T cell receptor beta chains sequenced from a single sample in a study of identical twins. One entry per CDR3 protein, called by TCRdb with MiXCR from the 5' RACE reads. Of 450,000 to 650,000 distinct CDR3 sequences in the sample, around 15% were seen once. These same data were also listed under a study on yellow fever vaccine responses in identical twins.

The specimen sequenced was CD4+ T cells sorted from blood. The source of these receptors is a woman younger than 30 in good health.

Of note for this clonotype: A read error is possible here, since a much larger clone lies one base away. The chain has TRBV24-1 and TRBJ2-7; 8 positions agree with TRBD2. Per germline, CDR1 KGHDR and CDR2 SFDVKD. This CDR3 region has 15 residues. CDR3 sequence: CATSAAGGLSYGQYF. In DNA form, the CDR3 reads TGTGCCACCAGTGCGGCGGGAGGCCTCTCCTACGGGCAGTACTTC.

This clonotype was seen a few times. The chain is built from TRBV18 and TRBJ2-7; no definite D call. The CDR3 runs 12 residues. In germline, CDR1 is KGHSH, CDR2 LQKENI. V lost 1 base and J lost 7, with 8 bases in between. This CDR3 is CASSPLIGEQYF. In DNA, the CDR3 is TGTGCCAGCTCACCACTGATCGGTGAGCAGTACTTC.

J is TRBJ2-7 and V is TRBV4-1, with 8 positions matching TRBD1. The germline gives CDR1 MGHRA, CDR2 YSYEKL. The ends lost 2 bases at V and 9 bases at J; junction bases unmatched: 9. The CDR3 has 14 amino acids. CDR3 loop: CASSQLSTGARQYV. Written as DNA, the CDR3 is TGCGCCAGCAGCCAATTATCGACAGGGGCTAGGCAGTACGTC.

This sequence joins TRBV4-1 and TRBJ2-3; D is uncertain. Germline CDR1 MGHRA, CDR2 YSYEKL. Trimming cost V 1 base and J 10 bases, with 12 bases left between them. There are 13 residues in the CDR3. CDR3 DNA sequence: TGCGCCAGCAGCCAAGGATTGAGTCTGTCGCAGTATTTT. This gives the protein CASSQGLSLSQYF.

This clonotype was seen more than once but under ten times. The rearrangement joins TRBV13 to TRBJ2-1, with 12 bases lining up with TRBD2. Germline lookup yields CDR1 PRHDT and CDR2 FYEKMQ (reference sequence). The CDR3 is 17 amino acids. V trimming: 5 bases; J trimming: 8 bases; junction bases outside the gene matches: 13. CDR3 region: CASSQSTRLAGAYEQFF. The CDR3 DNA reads TGTGCCAGCAGCCAATCAACCAGACTAGCGGGAGCCTATGAGCAGTTCTTC.

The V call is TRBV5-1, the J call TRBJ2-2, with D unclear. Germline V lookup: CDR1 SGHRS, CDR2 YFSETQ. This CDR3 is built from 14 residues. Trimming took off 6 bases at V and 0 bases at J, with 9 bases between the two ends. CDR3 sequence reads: CASTVTANTGELFF. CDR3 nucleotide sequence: TGCGCCAGCACCGTCACCGCGAACACCGGGGAGCTGTTTTTT.

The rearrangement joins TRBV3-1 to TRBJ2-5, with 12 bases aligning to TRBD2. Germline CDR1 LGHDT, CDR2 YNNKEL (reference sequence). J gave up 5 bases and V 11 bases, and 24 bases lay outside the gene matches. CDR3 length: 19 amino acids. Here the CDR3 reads CALSPPVNLAGGRLETQYF. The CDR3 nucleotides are TGTGCCCTCAGTCCTCCAGTTAATCTAGCGGGGGGGCGACTGGAGACCCAGTACTTC.

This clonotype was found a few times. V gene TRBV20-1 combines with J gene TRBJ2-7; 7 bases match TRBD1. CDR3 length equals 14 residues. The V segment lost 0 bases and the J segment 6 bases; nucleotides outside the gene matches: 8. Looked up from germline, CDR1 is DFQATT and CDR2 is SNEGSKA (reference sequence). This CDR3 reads CSAREQGLSGEQYF. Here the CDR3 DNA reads TGCAGTGCTAGAGAACAGGGGTTATCCGGCGAGCAGTACTTC.

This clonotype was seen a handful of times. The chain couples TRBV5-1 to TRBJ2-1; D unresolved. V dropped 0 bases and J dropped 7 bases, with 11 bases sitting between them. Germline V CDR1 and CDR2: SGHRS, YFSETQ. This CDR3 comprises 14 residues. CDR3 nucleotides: TGCGCCAGCAGCTTGGTCCCTACTGGGAATGAGCAGTTCTTC. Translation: CASSLVPTGNEQFF.

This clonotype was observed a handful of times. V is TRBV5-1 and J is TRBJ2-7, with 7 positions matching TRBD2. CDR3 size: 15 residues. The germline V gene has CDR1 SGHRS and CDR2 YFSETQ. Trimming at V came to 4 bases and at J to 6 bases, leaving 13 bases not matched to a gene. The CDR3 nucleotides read TGCGCCAGCAGCCCCCAGCCGACTAGCAGCTCCGAGCAGTACTTC. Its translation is CASSPQPTSSSEQYF. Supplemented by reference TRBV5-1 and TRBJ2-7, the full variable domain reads KAGVTQTPRYLIKTRGQQVTLSCSPISGHRSVSWYQQTPGQGLQFLFEYFSETQRNKGNFPGRFSGRQFSNSRSEMNVSTLELGDSALYLCASSPQPTSSSEQYFGPGTRLTVT.

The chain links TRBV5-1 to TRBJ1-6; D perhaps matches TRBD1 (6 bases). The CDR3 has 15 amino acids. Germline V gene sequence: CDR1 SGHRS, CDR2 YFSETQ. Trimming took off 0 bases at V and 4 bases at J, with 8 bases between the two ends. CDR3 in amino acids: CASSLEDRYNSPLHF. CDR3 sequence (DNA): TGCGCCAGCAGCTTGGAGGACAGATATAATTCACCCCTCCACTTT.

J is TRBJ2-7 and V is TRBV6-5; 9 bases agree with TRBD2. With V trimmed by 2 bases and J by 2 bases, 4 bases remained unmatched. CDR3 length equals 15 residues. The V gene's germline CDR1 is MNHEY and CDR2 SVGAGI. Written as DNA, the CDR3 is TGTGCCAGCAGTTACGTCCTAGCGGGACCCTACGAGCAGTACTTC. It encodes CASSYVLAGPYEQYF.

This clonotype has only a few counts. CDR3 loop: CASGSDYEQYF. DNA of the CDR3: TGTGCCAGCGGATCGGACTACGAGCAGTACTTC. The genes are TRBV12-3 or TRBV12-4 and TRBJ2-7; D gene uncertain. The CDR3 is made up of 11 amino acids. V lost 8 bases, J lost 3 bases, and 8 bases lay in between.

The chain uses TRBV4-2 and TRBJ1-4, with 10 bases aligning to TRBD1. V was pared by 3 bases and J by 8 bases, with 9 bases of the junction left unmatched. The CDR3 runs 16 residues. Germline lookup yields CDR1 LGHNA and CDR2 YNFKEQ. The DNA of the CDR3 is TGTGCCAGCAGCCACCGACCGGGACAGGGGAGGGAAAAACTGTTTTTT. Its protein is CASSHRPGQGREKLFF.

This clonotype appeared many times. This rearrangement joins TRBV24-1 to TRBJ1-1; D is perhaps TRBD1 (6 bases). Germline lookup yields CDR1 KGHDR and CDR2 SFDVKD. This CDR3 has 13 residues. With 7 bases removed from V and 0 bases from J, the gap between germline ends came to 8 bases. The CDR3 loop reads CATRDSMNTEAFF. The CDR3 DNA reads TGTGCCACCAGGGACAGTATGAACACTGAAGCTTTCTTT.

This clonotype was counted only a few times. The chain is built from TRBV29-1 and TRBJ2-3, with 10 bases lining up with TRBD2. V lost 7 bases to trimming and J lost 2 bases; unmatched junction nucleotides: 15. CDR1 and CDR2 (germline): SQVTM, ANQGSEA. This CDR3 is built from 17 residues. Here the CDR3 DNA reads TGCAGCGCCCACGCCGACGAAAGCGGGAGGGCCACAGATACGCAGTATTTT. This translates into CSAHADESGRATDTQYF.

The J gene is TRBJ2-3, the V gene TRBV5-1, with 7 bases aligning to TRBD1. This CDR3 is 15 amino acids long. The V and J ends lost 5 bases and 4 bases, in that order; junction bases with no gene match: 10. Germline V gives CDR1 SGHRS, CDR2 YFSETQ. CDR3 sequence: CASRFDRVGADTQYF. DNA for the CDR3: TGCGCCAGCAGATTTGACAGGGTGGGCGCAGATACGCAGTATTTT.

CDR3 sequence (DNA): TGCGCCAGCAGCTTGGGGGGACAGGGTCCCCCTGCCTACAATGAGCAGTTCTTC. This encodes CASSLGGQGPPAYNEQFF. The chain has TRBV5-1 and TRBJ2-1, with 9 positions matching TRBD1. Unmatched junction bases numbered 9, after V lost 0 bases and J lost 2 bases. The CDR3 totals 18 residues. Germline V gene sequence: CDR1 SGHRS, CDR2 YFSETQ. Supplemented by reference TRBV5-1 and TRBJ2-1, the full variable domain reads KAGVTQTPRYLIKTRGQQVTLSCSPISGHRSVSWYQQTPGQGLQFLFEYFSETQRNKGNFPGRFSGRQFSNSRSEMNVSTLELGDSALYLCASSLGGQGPPAYNEQFFGPGTRLTVL.

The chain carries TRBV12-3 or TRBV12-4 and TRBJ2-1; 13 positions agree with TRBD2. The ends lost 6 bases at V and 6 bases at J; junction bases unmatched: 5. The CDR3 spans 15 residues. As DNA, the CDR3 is TGTGCCAGCAGAAAGACTAGCGGGGGGATCAATGAGCAGTTCTTC. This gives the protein CASRKTSGGINEQFF.

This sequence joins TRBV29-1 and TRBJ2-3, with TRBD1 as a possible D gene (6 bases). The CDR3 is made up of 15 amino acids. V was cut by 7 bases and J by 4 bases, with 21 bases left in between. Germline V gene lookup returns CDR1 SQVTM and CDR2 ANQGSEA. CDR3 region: CSAGRGRGNADTQYF. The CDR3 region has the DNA TGCAGCGCAGGCAGGGGTCGTGGGAATGCAGATACGCAGTATTTT.

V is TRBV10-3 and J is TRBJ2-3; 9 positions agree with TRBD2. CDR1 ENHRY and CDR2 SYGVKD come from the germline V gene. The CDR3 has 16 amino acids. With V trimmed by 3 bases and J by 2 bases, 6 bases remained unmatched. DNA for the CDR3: TGTGCCATCAGTGAAGGCGCGGGAGGGTCCACAGATACGCAGTATTTT. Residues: CAISEGAGGSTDTQYF.

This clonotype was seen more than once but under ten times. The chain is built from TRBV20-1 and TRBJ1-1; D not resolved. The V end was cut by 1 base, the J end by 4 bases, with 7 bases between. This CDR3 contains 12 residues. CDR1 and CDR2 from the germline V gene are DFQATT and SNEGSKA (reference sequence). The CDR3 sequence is CSARVPPTEAFF. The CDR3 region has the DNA TGCAGTGCTAGAGTTCCCCCCACTGAAGCTTTCTTT.

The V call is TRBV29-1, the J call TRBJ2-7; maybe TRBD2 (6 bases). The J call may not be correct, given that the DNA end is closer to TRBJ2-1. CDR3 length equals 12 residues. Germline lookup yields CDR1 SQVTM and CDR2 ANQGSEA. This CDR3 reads CSVRREAYEQFF. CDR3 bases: TGCAGCGTTCGGAGGGAAGCCTACGAGCAGTTCTTC.

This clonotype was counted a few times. CDR3 amino acids: CAISESLGQTYEQYF. CDR3 DNA: TGTGCCATCAGTGAGTCTCTAGGACAAACCTACGAGCAGTACTTC. V usage is TRBV10-3 and J usage is TRBJ2-7; D is perhaps TRBD1 (5 bases). The germline V gene has CDR1 ENHRY and CDR2 SYGVKD. The CDR3 has 15 amino acids. V shed 0 bases and J shed 2 bases, with 11 bases lying between them.

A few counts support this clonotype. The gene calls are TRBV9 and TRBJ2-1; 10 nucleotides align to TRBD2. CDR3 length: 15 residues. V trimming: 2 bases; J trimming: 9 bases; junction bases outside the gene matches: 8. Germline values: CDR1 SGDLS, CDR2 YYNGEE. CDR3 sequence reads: CASSVEASGRVEQFF. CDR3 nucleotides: TGTGCCAGCAGCGTGGAGGCTAGCGGGAGAGTTGAGCAGTTCTTC.

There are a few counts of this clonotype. DNA for the CDR3: TGTGCCAGCAGCCGCGGACTAGCGGGAGTCGTGGATGAGCAGTTCTTC. Translating it yields CASSRGLAGVVDEQFF. The genes are TRBV12-3 or TRBV12-4 and TRBJ2-1, with TRBD2 identical over 13 bases. Trimming took 6 bases from V and 8 from J; bases not matched to a gene: 10. CDR3 length: 16 residues.

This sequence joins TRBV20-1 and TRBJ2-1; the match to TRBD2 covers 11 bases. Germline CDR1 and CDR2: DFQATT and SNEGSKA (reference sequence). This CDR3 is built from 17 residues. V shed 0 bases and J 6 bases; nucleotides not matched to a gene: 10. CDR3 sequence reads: CSARDKLAGGRGNEQFF. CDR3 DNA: TGCAGTGCTAGAGATAAGCTAGCGGGGGGCCGGGGCAATGAGCAGTTCTTC.

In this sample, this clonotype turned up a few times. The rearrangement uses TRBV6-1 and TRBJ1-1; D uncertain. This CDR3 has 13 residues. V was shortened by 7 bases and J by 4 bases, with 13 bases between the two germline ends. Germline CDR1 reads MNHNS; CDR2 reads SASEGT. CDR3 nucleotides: TGTGCCAGCACCCGAGGAGCCGCCACTGAAGCTTTCTTT. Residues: CASTRGAATEAFF.